The 6 T cell receptor beta chains below were found in one sample sequenced in a study of spatial heterogeneity in lung cancer. Study-wide results and caveats: Mutation tallies in tumors tracked expanded intratumoral alpha and beta TCR counts.

MiXCR was run by TCRdb on the 5' RACE reads, yielding one entry per CDR3 protein. This sample has under 6,500 distinct CDR3 sequences, with about 8.8% found just once. The antigens of these receptors remain unknown. As for time point: sample taken at primary tumor resection. Here the sequenced sample was lung tumor tissue, taken at surgery. The receptors come from a female donor with early-stage non-small cell lung cancer.

This clonotype was recorded once. An end of the junction differs from the germline gene, which may be a read error. V is TRBV28 and J is TRBJ2-2; D might be TRBD2 (5 bases). The CDR3 length is 12 residues. Germline V gene sequence: CDR1 MDHEN, CDR2 SYDVKM. CDR3: CASSLSTGELLF. In nucleotides, the CDR3 is TGTGCCAGCAGTTTGTCCACCGGGGAGCTGCTTTTT.

This clonotype was observed many times. The chain carries TRBV20-1 and TRBJ2-7; D gene unclear. This CDR3 spans 10 amino acids. The V end was cut by 6 bases, the J end by 1 base, with 4 bases between. From germline, CDR1 is DFQATT and CDR2 SNEGSKA (reference sequence). The chain's CDR3 is CSAESYEQYF. The CDR3 nucleotides read TGCAGTGCCGAGTCCTACGAGCAGTACTTC.

This clonotype was observed many times. V is TRBV20-1 and J is TRBJ1-1; 9 bases match TRBD1. CDR3 length equals 15 residues. Unmatched junction bases numbered 10, after V lost 3 bases and J lost 5 bases. Germline values: CDR1 DFQATT, CDR2 SNEGSKA (reference sequence). The CDR3 DNA follows: TGCAGTGCTAGTGACCGGGACAGGGCTCGGACTGAAGCTTTCTTT. Translation gives CSASDRDRARTEAFF.

This clonotype has just a few counts. The CDR3, as DNA: TGTGCCAGCAGCCCCGGGACTAGCGGGAGTTCCTACGAGCAGTACTTC. It specifies CASSPGTSGSSYEQYF. The chain uses TRBV4-2 and TRBJ2-7, with 14 nucleotides matching TRBD2. V was pared by 4 bases and J by 1 base, with 3 bases of the junction left unmatched. Germline assignment: CDR1 LGHNA and CDR2 YNFKEQ. The CDR3 totals 16 residues.

This clonotype was seen repeatedly, ten times or more. The gene calls are TRBV21-1 and TRBJ2-3; the table's D call, TRBD2, has no DNA check behind it. TRBV21-1 has pseudogene status. The CDR3 is made up of 15 amino acids. In DNA, the CDR3 is TGTGCCAGCAGCAAACGCGGCGGGAACACAGATACGCAGTATTTT. This encodes CASSKRGGNTDTQYF.

J is TRBJ1-6 and V is TRBV30, with 8 nucleotides matching TRBD1. V lost 5 bases and J lost 9; bases outside the gene matches: 12. Germline lookup yields CDR1 GTSNPN and CDR2 SVGIG (reference sequence). This CDR3 comprises 15 residues. The CDR3 reads CAWHPGSGGGSPLHF. CDR3 nucleotide sequence: TGTGCCTGGCACCCCGGGTCAGGGGGCGGTTCACCCCTCCACTTT.